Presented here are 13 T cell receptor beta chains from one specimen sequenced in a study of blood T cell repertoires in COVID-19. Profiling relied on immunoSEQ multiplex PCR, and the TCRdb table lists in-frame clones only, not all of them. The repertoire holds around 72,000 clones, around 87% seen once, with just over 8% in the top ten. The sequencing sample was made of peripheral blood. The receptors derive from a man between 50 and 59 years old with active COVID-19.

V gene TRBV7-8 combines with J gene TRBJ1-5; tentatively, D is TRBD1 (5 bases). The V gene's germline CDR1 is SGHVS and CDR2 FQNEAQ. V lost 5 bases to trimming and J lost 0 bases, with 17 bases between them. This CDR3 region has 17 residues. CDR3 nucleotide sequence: TGTGCCAGCAGCCGTGACAAAGGACACCTTAGCAATCAGCCCCAGCATTTT. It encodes CASSRDKGHLSNQPQHF.

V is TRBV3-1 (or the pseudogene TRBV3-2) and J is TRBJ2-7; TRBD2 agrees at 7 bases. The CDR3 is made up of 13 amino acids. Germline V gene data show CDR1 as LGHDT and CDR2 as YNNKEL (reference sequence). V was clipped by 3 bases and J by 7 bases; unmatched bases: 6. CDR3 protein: CASSQGGGSEQYF. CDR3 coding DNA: TGTGCCAGCAGCCAGGGGGGGGGATCTGAGCAGTACTTC.

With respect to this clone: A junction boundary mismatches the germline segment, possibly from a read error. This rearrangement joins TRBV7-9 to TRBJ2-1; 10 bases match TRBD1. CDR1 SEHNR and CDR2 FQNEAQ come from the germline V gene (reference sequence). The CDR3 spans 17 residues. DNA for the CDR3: TGTGCCAGCAGCTCCCCCCGAGAGACAGGGGGCGTTAGAGTAGGGGTCTTC. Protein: CASSSPRETGGVRVGVF.

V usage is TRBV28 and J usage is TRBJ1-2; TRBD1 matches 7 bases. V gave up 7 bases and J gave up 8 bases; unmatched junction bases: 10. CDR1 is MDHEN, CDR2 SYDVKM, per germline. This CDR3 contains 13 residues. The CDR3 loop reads CASITDRVRGYTF. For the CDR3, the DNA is TGTGCCAGCATTACAGACAGGGTGAGGGGCTACACCTTC.

In DNA form, the CDR3 reads TGTGCCAGCAGCTTATTCCCCCCTAGGGCAGGGGGCTGGAATGAGCAGTTCTTC. Protein product: CASSLFPPRAGGWNEQFF. The chain recombines TRBV7-9 with TRBJ2-1, with TRBD1 identical over 8 bases. CDR3 length: 18 residues. The V segment lost 2 bases and the J segment 7 bases; nucleotides outside the gene matches: 16. Germline CDR1 is SEHNR and CDR2 is FQNEAQ (reference sequence).

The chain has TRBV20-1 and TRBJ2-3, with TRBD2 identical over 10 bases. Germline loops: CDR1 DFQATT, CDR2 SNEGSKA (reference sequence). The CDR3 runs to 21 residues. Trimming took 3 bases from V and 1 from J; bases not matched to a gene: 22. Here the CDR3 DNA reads TGCAGTGCTAGTAGAGTATCGCGTCTAGCGGGAGTGGGGCGCGGCACAGATACGCAGTATTTT. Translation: CSASRVSRLAGVGRGTDTQYF.

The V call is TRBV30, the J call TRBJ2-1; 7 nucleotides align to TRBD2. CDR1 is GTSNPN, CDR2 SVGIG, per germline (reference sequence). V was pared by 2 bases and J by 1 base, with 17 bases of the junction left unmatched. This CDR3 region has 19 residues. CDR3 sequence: CAWSSMGGSPPLSYNEQFF. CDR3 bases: TGTGCCTGGAGTAGTATGGGCGGGAGCCCCCCTCTTTCCTACAATGAGCAGTTCTTC.

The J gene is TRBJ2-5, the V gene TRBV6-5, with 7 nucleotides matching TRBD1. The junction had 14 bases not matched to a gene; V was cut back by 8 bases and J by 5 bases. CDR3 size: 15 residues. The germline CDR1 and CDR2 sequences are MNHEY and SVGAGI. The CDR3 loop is CASLDRVFAGETQYF. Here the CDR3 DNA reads TGTGCCAGCCTCGACAGGGTGTTCGCGGGCGAGACCCAGTACTTC.

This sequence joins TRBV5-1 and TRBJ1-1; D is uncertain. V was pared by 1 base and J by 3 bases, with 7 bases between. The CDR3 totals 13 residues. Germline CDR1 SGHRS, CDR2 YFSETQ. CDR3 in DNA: TGCGCCAGCAGCTTGTTCGGGGACACTGAAGCTTTCTTT. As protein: CASSLFGDTEAFF.

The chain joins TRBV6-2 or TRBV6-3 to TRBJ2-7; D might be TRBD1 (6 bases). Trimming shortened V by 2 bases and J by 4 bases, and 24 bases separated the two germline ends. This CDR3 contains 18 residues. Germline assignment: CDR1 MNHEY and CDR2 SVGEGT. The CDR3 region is CASSYGAGVLDSLYEQYF. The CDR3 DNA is TGTGCCAGCAGTTACGGGGCAGGGGTTCTCGATTCCCTATACGAGCAGTACTTC.

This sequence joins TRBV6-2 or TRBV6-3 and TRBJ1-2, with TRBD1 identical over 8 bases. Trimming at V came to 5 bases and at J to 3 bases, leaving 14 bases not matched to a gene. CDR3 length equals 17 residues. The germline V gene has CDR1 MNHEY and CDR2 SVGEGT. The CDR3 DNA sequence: TGTGCCAGCAGTACCGACCAATGGACAGGGCGGTACTATGGCTACACCTTC. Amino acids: CASSTDQWTGRYYGYTF.

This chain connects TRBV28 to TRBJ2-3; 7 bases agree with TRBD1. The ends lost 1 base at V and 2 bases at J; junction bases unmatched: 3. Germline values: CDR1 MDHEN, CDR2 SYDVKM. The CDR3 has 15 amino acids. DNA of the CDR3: TGTGCCAGCAGTTTATCAGGGGGTACCACAGATACGCAGTATTTT. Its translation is CASSLSGGTTDTQYF.

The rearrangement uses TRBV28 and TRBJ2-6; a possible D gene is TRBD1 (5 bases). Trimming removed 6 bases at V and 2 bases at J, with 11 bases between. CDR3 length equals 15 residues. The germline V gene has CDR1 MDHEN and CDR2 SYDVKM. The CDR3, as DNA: TGTGCCAGCAGGCCTTGGGGCCCTGGGGCCAACGTCCTGACTTTC. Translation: CASRPWGPGANVLTF. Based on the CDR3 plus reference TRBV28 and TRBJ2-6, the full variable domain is DVKVTQSSRYLVKRTGEKVFLECVQDMDHENMFWYRQDPGLGLRLIYFSYDVKMKEKGDIPEGYSVSREKKERFSLILESASTNQTSMYLCASRPWGPGANVLTFGAGSRLTVL.